What follows is one T cell receptor (beta chain) and its context. Every donor, a Caucasian adult, lived in Nashville, Tennessee. The entry originates in a study of shared clonotypes between healthy human individuals. About the study: Per donor, CD8 memory used one plate, CD8 naive used two, CD4 memory used three and CD4 naive used three.

Germline CDR1 is LGHNA and CDR2 is YNFKEQ. The CDR3 has 15 amino acids. V lost 0 bases and J 0 bases, leaving 8 bases between the germline ends. For each subset, genomic DNA was distributed in equal portions over several immunoSEQ plates. Produced via immunoSEQ multiplex PCR; TCRdb's table is partial and in-frame only. Of some 120,000 clones listed, around 68% are singletons. The source of this sequence is a woman aged 30 to 39 in good health. V and J are TRBV4-2 and TRBJ1-2; possibly TRBD1 for D (5 bases). The sample consisted of memory CD8+ T cells sorted from blood. Specified subset: CD45RO+ cells pooled with CCR7-negative TemRA cells. CDR3 DNA: TGTGCCAGCAGCCAAGATGGGACGGCTAACTATGGCTACACCTTC. It specifies CASSQDGTANYGYTF.